This T cell receptor beta chain was observed in a study of T cell responses to AZD1222 COVID-19 vaccine. The table came from immunoSEQ multiplex PCR; TCRdb's copy has only in-frame clones and leaves some out. The table has around 160,000 clones, around 91% seen once. In the case of this clone: Its antigen is undetermined.

V shed 2 bases, J shed 1 base, and the junction held 2 bases outside the gene matches. The CDR3 loop spans 15 amino acids. The V gene's germline CDR1 is MNHEY and CDR2 SVGAGI. Regarding the study as a whole: Baseline seropositives among AZD1222 recipients totaled only five or six. CD4 TCRs covered the whole spike, strongest at regions 160-218 and 743-854. Possibly, clonal diversity was underestimated; donors were largely white British and included more females.

The TCR was taken from an adult in good health. The starting material was peripheral blood, obtained on day 0 of AZD1222 vaccination. The V call is TRBV6-5, the J call TRBJ1-1, with 9 bases aligning to TRBD1. CDR3 protein: CASSYGTGRNTEAFF. The CDR3 nucleotides are TGTGCCAGCAGTTACGGGACAGGGAGGAACACTGAAGCTTTCTTT.